This T cell receptor beta chain was documented in a study of CXCR3-negative and CXCR3-positive naive CD8 T cells (dated by TCRdb to about 2019). Study-wide context: In total, roughly 140 million TRB reads were obtained, which works out to roughly 1.5 +/- 0.3 million reads per library. Diversity and physicochemical repertoire analyses covered 11 donors pooled from two independent experiments. Naive subsets from about five donors and memory cells from 3 donors were included in the TRBV-TRBJ cluster analysis. Here is what the overall study found, with its caveats: Comparably high repertoire diversity was found in both naive subsets, whereas much lower repertoire diversity was found in memory CD8+ T cells. Freshly isolated PBMCs were used for most assays because CXCR3 expression partially decreased after cryopreservation. Because surface CD5, which is linked to self-reactivity in mice, was comparable between the naive subsets, TCR interaction strength was also inferred from TRB CDR3 physicochemical properties. TRB CDR3s from CXCR3-positive naive cells showed higher hydrophobicity (lower Kidera factor 4), lower energy, and higher strength and volume indices than CXCR3-negative naive cells. Within the same donor, TRBV-TRBJ usage looked similar between naive CXCR3-negative and CXCR3-positive cells, but memory cells had distinct patterns.

From its cysteine to its phenylalanine, the CDR3 spans 16 amino acids. No DNA is recorded. Per the germline V gene, SGHVS is the CDR1 and FQNEAQ is the CDR2. The run used a NextSeq 550. The Human TCR Profiling Kit (MiLaboratory) was used to prepare UMI-labeled 5' RACE TRB cDNA libraries. The full amount of extracted RNA was used for cDNA synthesis, and the full amount of resulting cDNA was used for PCR amplification. Libraries were prepared in parallel with an identical number of PCR cycles. As for the authors' bioinformatics: With a requirement of at least two reads per UMI, MIGEC and MiXCR extracted about 50,000 +/- 10,000 unique UMI-labeled TRB cDNA molecules per library. On average, about 40,000 +/- 10,000 functional in-frame TRB CDR3 nucleotide clonotypes lacking stop codons were found per library. After downsampling to 5000 UMI-labeled TRB molecules per sample, diversity metrics such as normalized Shannon-Wiener and Chao1 were calculated in VDJtools. VDJtools computed clonotype-size-weighted physicochemical properties of the central five CDR3 residues: interaction energy, strength, volume and Kidera factor 4. Following reprocessing of the reads by TCRdb, the data hold one row per CDR3 protein sequence and no DNA is available. The V and J calls and clone size come from TCRdb's table, not from the authors' own analysis. The sample table includes 75,000 to 90,000 distinct CDR3 sequences. The ten largest clonotypes hold 0.55% to 0.7% of the sample.

With respect to this clonotype: No cognate antigen has been identified for it.

Each CD8+ T cell subset was flow-sorted in triplicate, and 250,000 to 300,000 cells per subset were placed directly into RLT lysis buffer. To keep memory contaminants out, a stringent definition of naive CD8+ T cells was applied: CD45RO-CCR7+CD27+CD95-. Using standard density gradient centrifugation, peripheral blood mononuclear cells were isolated from buffy coats. Naive CXCR3-negative and CXCR3-positive CD8+ T cells were flow-sorted on a FACSAria III. Total RNA was extracted from sorted cells using an RNeasy Mini Kit. Material for sequencing was naive CXCR3+ CD8+ T cells from blood. The cell subset or site label on this specimen signifies: CD45RO-CCR7+CD27+CD95- naive CD8+ T cells expressing CXCR3 (TNR3+). The chain is assembled from TRBV7-8 and TRBJ2-3; the TCRdb D gene call, TRBD1, has no DNA to confirm it. The TCR was taken from a human donor in good health. Some clones in this sample may be carry-over from other donors' samples. The CDR3 amino acid sequence is: CASSFVGGGCTDTQYF.